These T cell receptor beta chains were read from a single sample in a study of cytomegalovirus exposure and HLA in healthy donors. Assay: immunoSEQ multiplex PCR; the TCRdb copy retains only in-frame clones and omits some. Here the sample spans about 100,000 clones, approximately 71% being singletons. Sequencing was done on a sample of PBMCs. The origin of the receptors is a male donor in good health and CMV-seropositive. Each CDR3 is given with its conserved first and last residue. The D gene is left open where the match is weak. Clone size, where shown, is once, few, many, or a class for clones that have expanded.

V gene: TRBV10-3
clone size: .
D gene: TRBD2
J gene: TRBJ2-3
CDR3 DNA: TGTGCCATCAGTGAGTCGCCTAGCGGGATTGGAGATACGCAGTATTTT
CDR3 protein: CAISESPSGIGDTQYF

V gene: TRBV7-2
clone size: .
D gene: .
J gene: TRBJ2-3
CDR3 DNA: TGTGCCAGCAGCTTTCTCCGGGATACGCAGTATTTT
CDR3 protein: CASSFLRDTQYF

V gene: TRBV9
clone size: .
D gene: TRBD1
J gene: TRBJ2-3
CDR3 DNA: TGTGCCAGCAGCAAAAGACAGGGCTCTAGCACAGATACGCAGTATTTT
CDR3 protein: CASSKRQGSSTDTQYF

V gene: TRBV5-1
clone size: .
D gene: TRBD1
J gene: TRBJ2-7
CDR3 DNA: TGCGCCAGCAGCTTGGGTACAGGGGGACACGAGCAGTACTTC
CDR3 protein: CASSLGTGGHEQYF

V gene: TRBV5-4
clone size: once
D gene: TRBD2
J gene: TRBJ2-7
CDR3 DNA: TGTGCCAGCAGCTTTAGCGGGAACTCCTACGAGCAGTACTTC
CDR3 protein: CASSFSGNSYEQYF

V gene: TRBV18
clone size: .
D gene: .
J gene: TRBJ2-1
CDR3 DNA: TGTGCCAGCTCTTTCCCGGGAGGGGGCGGTGAGCAGTTCTTC
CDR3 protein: CASSFPGGGGEQFF

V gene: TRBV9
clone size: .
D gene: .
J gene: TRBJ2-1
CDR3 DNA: TGTGCCAGCAGCGTAGGAGGAACGAATGAGCAGTTCTTC
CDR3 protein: CASSVGGTNEQFF

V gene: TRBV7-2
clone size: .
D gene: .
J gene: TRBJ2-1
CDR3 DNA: TGTGCCAGCAGCTTACCCCCGGGGTTCTACAATGAGCAGTTCTTC
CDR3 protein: CASSLPPGFYNEQFF

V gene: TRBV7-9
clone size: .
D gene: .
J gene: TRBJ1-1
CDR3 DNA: TGTTCCAGCAGCTTCCAGATGAACACTGAAGCTTTCTTT
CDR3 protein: CSSSFQMNTEAFF

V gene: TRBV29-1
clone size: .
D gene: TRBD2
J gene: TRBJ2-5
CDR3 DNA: TGCAGCGTTATAGCGGGAGACGGAGAGACCCAGTACTTC
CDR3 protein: CSVIAGDGETQYF

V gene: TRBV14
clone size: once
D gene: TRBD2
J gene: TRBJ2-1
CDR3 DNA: TGTGCCAGCAGCCAAGACTACAGCGGACTAGCAGCTTACAATGAGCAGTTCTTC
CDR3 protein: CASSQDYSGLAAYNEQFF

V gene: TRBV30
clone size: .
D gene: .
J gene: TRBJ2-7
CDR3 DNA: TGTGCCTGGAGTGTGGGCCTAGGGGCGAGGCAGTACTTC
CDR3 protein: CAWSVGLGARQYF

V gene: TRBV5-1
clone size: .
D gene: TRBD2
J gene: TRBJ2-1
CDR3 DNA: TGCGCCAGCAGCCTATCTAGCGGTGCCTACAATGAGCAGTTCTTC
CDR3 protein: CASSLSSGAYNEQFF

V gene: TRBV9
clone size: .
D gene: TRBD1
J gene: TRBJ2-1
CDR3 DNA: TGTGCCAGCAGCAGGACAGGGGGCTACAATGAGCAGTTCTTC
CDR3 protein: CASSRTGGYNEQFF

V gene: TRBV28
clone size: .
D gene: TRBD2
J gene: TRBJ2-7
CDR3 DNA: TGTGCCACCGTCGGGACTACATCTTACGAGCAGTACTTC
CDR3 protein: CATVGTTSYEQYF

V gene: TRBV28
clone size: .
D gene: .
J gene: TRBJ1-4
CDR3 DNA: TGTGCCACGGGAGATGGAGGGGCTAATGAAAAACTGTTTTTT
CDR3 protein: CATGDGGANEKLFF

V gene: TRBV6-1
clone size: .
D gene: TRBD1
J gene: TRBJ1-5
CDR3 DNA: TGTGCCAGCAGTGAGAGCTTACAGGGGGCGTTGAGTCAGCCCCAGCATTTT
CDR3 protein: CASSESLQGALSQPQHF

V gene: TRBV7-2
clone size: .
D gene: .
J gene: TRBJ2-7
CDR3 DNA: TGTGCCAGCGCTCTAGGCGGGACGGGTGGCAACGAGCAGTACTTC
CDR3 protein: CASALGGTGGNEQYF

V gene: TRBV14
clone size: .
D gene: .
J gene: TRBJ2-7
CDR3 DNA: TGTGCCAGCAGCCAAGATGCCGGGACTCCACGGGACGAGCAGTACTTC
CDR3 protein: CASSQDAGTPRDEQYF

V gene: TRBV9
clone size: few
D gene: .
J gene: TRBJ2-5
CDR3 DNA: TGTGCCAGCAGCGTAGGTGGACAGAGCGGGAAAGAGACCCAGTACTTC
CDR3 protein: CASSVGGQSGKETQYF

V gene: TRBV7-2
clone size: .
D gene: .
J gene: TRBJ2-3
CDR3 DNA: TGTGCCAGCAGCTTAGATAGCTCCACAGATACGCAGTATTTT
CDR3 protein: CASSLDSSTDTQYF

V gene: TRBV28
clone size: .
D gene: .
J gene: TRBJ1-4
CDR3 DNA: TGTGCCAGCAGGCTACAGGGTTCCCCGGTAAAACTGTTTTTT
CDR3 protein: CASRLQGSPVKLFF

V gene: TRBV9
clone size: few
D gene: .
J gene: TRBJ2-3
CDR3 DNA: TGTGCCAGCAGCAATAACTGGGGGGCAGATACGCAGTATTTT
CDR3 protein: CASSNNWGADTQYF

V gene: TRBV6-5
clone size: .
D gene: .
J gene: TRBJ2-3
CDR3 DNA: TGTGCCAGCAGTTATTCGGGCACAGATACGCAGTATTTT
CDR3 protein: CASSYSGTDTQYF

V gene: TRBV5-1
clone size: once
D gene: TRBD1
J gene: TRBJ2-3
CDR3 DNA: TGCGCCAGCAGCCTACAGGGGCCGTCCACAGATACGCAGTATTTT
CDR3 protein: CASSLQGPSTDTQYF

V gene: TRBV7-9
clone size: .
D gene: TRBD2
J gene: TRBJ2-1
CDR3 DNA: TGTGCCAGCACCTACTCCGGGACTAGCGGAAATGAGCAGTTCTTC
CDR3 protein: CASTYSGTSGNEQFF

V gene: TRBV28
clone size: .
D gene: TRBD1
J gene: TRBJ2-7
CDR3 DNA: TGTGCCAGCAGGCGACAGGGGGCCTACGAGCAGTACTTC
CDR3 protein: CASRRQGAYEQYF

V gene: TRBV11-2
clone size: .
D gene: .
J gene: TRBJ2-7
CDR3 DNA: TGTGCCAGCAGCAGTGGGGGACTTAGCTCCTACGAGCAGTACTTC
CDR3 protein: CASSSGGLSSYEQYF

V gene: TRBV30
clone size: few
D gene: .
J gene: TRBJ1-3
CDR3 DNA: TGTGCCTGGAGTGCACAACAGGGACGGGGTGGAAACACCATATATTTT
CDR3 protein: CAWSAQQGRGGNTIYF

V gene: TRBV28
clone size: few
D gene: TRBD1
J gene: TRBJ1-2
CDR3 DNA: TGTGCCAGCAGTTCTCCGGGACAGGGAAGGTATGGCTACACCTTC
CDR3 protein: CASSSPGQGRYGYTF

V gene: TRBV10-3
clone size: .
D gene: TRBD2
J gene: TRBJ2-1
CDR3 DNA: TGTGCCATCAGCCGGTCCCTAGCGGGAGGGGCGGATGAGCAGTTCTTC
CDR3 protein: CAISRSLAGGADEQFF

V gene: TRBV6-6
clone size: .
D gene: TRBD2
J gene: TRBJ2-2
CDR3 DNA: TGTGCCAGCAGTCTAGCGGGATCCACCGGGGAGCTGTTTTTT
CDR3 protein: CASSLAGSTGELFF

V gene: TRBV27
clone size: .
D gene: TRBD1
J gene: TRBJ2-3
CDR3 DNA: TGTGCCAGCAGACGGCGGGACAGGGTCACAGATACGCAGTATTTT
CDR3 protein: CASRRRDRVTDTQYF

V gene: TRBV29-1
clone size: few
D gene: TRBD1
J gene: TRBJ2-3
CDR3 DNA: TGCAGCGTGGCCGGGACAGGGGGGACAGATACGCAGTATTTT
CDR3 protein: CSVAGTGGTDTQYF

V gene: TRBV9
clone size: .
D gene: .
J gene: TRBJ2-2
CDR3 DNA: TGTGCCAGCAGCGAGGGACATTCGAACACCGGGGAGCTGTTTTTT
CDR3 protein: CASSEGHSNTGELFF

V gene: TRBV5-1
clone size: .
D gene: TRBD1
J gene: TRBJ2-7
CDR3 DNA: TGCGCCAGCAGCTGGAATGACAGGGGCTACGAGCAGTACTTC
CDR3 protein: CASSWNDRGYEQYF

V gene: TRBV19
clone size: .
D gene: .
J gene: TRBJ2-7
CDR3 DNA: TGTGCCAGTAGTTACTGGGACTCCTCCTACGAGCAGTACTTC
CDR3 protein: CASSYWDSSYEQYF

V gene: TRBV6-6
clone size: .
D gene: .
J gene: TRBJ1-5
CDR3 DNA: TGTGCCAGCAGCCTTGGGGCGAGCAATCAGCCCCAGCATTTT
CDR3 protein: CASSLGASNQPQHF

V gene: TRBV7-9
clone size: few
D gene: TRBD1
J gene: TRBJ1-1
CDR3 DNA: TGTGCCAGCAGCTTGGGACAGGGGAACACTGAAGCTTTCTTT
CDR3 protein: CASSLGQGNTEAFF

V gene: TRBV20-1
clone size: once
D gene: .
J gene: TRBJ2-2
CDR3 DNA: TGCAGCGCCTTGAGAGGTCGGGAGCTGTTTTTT
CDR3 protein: CSALRGRELFF

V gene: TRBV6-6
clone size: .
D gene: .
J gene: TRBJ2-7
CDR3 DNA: TGTGCCAGCAGTTCAACAGGGTCGAGAGAGCAGTACTTC
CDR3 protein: CASSSTGSREQYF

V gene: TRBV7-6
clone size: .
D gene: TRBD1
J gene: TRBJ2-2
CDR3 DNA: TGTGCCAGCAGCGCACGACAGGGGGCCGGGAACACCGGGGAGCTGTTTTTT
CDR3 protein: CASSARQGAGNTGELFF

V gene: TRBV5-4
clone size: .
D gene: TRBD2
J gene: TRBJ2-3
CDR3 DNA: TGTGCCAGCAGCCCGGGGGGGGGCTTCCCAGATACGCAGTATTTT
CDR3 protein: CASSPGGGFPDTQYF

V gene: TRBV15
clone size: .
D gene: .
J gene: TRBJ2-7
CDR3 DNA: TGTGCCACCAGCAGGGGTAGCGATACCTACGAGCAGTACTTC
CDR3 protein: CATSRGSDTYEQYF

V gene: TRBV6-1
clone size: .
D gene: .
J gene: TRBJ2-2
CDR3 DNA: TGTGCCAGCACCCAGGCGTACGGAGAGCTGTTTTTT
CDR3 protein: CASTQAYGELFF